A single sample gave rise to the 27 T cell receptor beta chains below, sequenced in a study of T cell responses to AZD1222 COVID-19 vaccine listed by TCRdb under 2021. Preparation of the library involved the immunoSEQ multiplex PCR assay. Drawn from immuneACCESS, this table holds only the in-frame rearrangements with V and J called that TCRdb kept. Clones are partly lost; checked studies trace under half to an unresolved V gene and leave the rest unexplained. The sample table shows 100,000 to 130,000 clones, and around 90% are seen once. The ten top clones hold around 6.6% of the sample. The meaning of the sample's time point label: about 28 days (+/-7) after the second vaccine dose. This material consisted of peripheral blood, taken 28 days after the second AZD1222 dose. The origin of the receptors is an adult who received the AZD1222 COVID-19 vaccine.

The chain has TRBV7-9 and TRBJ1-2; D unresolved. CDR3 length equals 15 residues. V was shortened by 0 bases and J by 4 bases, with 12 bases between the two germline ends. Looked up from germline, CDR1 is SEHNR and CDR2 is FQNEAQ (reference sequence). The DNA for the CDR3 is TGTGCCAGCAGCTTAGCGGCTTACCCGGGCTATGGCTACACCTTC. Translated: CASSLAAYPGYGYTF.

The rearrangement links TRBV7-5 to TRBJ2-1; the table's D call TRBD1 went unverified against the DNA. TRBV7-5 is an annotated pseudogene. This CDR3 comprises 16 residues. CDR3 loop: CARSSNLRQEYNEQFF. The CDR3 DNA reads TGTGCCAGAAGCTCTAATCTTAGACAGGAGTACAATGAGCAGTTCTTC.

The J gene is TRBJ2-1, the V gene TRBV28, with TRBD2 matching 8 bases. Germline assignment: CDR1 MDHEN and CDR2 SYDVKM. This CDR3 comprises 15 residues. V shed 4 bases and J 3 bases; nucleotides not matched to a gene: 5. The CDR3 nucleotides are TGTGCCAGCAGTTGGCAGCGGGAGCTCTACAATGAGCAGTTCTTC. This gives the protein CASSWQRELYNEQFF. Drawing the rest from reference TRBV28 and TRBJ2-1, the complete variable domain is DVKVTQSSRYLVKRTGEKVFLECVQDMDHENMFWYRQDPGLGLRLIYFSYDVKMKEKGDIPEGYSVSREKKERFSLILESASTNQTSMYLCASSWQRELYNEQFFGPGTRLTVL.

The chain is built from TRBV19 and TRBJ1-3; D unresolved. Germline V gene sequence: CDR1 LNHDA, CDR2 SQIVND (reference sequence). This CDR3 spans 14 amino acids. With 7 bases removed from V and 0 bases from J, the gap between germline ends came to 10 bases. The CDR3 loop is CASNRESSGNTIYF. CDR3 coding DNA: TGTGCCAGTAATAGGGAGAGCTCTGGAAACACCATATATTTT.

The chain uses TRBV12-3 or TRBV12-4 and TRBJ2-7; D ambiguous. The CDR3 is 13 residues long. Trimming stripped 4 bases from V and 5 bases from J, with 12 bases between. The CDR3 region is CASSSGITHEQYF. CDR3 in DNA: TGTGCCAGCAGTTCCGGAATTACCCACGAGCAGTACTTC.

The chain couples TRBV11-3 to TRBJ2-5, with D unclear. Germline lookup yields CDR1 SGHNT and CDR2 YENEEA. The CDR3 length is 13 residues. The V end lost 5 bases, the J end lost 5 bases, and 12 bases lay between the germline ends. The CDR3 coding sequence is TGTGCCAGCAGCCCCGCCGGATCTGAGACCCAGTACTTC. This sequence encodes CASSPAGSETQYF.

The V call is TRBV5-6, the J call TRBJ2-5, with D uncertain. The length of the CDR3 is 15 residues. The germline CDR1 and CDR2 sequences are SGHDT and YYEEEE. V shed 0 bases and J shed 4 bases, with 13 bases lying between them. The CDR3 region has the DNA TGTGCCAGCAGCTTGGCCCCTAGACTTGGAGAGACCCAGTACTTC. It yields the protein CASSLAPRLGETQYF.

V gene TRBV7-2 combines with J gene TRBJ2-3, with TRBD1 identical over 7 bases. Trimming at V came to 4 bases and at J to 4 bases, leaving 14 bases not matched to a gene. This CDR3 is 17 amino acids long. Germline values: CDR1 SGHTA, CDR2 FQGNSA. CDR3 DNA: TGTGCCAGCAGCTCCCTAGGGGGCCAGGTGAGGGCAGATACGCAGTATTTT. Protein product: CASSSLGGQVRADTQYF.

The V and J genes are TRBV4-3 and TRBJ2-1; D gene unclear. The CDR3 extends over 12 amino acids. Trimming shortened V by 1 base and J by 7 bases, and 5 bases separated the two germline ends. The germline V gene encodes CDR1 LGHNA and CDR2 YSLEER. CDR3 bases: TGCGCCAGCAGCCAAGGGTGGAATGAGCAGTTCTTC. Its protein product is CASSQGWNEQFF.

The DNA of the CDR3 is TGTGCAAGTCGCTTAGTGGGGCAGGGACTAGCGGGTTACAATGAGCAGTTCTTC. It translates to CASRLVGQGLAGYNEQFF. The rearrangement links TRBV12-2 to TRBJ2-1; the table assigns TRBD2, which was not confirmed against the DNA. TRBV12-2 is given as a pseudogene. The CDR3 spans 18 residues.

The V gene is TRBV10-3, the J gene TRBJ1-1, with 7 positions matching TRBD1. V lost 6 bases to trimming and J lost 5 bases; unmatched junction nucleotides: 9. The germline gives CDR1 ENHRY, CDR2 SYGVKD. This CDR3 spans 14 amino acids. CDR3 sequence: CAISARDSRTEAFF. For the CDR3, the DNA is TGTGCCATCAGCGCTAGGGACAGCAGAACTGAAGCTTTCTTT.

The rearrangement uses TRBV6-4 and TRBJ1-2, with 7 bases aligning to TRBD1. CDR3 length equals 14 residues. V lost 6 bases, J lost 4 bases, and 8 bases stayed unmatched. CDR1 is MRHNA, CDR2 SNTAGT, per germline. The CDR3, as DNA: TGTGCCAGCAGGGCCGACAGGGACTCCTATGGCTACACCTTC. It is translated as CASRADRDSYGYTF.

CDR3 sequence (DNA): TGTGCCACCAGCAGAACCGCTAGCTCCTATAATTCACCCCTCCACTTT. Translating gives CATSRTASSYNSPLHF. The rearrangement links TRBV15 to TRBJ1-6, with D unclear. The length of the CDR3 is 16 residues. Germline V gene lookup returns CDR1 LNHNV and CDR2 YYDKDF (reference sequence). Deletions cut 2 bases from V and 0 bases from J, with 8 bases between.

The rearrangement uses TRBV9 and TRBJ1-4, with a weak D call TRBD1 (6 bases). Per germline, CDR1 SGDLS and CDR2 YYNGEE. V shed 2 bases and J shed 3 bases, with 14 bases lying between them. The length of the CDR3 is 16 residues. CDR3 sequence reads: CASSVSSTGSNEKLFF. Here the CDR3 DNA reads TGTGCCAGCAGCGTCTCCTCGACAGGATCTAATGAAAAACTGTTTTTT.

CDR3 sequence (DNA): TGTGCCAGCTCACCATATTCAGATACGCAGTATTTT. Its protein is CASSPYSDTQYF. This chain connects TRBV18 to TRBJ2-3; D call uncertain. The CDR3 loop spans 12 amino acids. The ends were cut back, 2 bases at V and 4 bases at J, with 4 bases in the middle. The germline gives CDR1 KGHSH, CDR2 LQKENI.

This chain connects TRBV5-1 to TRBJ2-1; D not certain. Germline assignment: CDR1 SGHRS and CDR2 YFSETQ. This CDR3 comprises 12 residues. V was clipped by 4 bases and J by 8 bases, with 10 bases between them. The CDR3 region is CASSGLGDEQFF. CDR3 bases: TGCGCCAGCAGCGGATTAGGAGATGAGCAGTTCTTC.

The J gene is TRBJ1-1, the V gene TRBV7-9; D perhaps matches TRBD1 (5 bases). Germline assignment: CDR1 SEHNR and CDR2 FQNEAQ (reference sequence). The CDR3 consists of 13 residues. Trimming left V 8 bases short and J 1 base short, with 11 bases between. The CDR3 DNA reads TGTGCCAGCGGGGTGGGACGGAACACTGAAGCTTTCTTT. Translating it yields CASGVGRNTEAFF.

CDR3 coding DNA: TGCGCCAGCAGCCAAGATCTGAGAGCGAACACTGAAGCTTTCTTT. It specifies CASSQDLRANTEAFF. V is TRBV4-1 and J is TRBJ1-1; no reliable D call. Germline CDR1 and CDR2: MGHRA and YSYEKL. V was trimmed by 0 bases and J by 1 base, leaving 9 bases between them. The CDR3 loop spans 15 amino acids.

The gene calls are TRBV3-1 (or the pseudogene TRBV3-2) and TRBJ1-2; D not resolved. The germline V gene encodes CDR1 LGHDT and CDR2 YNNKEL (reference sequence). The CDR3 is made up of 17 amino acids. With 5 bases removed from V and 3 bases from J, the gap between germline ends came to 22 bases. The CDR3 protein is CASSTSSPPKAYYGYTF. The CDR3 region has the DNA TGTGCCAGCAGCACCAGCTCCCCCCCGAAGGCGTACTATGGCTACACCTTC.

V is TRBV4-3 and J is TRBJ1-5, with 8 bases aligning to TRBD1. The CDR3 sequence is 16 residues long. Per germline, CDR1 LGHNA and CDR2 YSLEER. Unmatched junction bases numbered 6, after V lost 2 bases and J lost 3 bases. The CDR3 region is CASSQYHRGTNQPQHF. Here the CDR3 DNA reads TGCGCCAGCAGCCAATATCACAGGGGGACCAATCAGCCCCAGCATTTT.

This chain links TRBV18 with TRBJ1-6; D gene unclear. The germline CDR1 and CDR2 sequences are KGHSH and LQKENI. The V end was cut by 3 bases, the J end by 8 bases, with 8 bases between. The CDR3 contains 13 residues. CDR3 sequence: CASSPFADSPLHF. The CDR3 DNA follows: TGTGCCAGCTCACCCTTCGCGGATTCACCCCTCCACTTT.

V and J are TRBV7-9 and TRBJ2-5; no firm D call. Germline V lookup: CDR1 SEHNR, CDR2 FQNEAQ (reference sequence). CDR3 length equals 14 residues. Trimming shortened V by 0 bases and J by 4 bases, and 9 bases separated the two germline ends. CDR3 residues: CASSLARWGETQYF. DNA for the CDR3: TGTGCCAGCAGCTTAGCGCGGTGGGGAGAGACCCAGTACTTC.

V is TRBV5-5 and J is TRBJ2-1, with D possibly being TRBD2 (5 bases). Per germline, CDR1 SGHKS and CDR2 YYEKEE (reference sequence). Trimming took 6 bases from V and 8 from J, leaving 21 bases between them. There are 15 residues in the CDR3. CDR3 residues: CASIALGGYADEQFF. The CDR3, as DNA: TGTGCCAGCATCGCCCTAGGAGGTTACGCCGATGAGCAGTTCTTC.

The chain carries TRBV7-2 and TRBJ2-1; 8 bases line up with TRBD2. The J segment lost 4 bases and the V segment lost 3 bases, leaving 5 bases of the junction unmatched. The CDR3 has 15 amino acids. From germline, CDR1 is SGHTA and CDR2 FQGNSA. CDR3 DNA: TGTGCCAGCAGCTTCTTAAGCGGGAGTTACAATGAGCAGTTCTTC. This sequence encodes CASSFLSGSYNEQFF.

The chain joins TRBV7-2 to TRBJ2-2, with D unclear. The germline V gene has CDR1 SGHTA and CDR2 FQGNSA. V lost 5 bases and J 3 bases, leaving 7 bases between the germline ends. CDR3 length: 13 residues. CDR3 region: CASSPLHTGELFF. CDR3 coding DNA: TGTGCCAGCAGCCCACTACACACCGGGGAGCTGTTTTTT.

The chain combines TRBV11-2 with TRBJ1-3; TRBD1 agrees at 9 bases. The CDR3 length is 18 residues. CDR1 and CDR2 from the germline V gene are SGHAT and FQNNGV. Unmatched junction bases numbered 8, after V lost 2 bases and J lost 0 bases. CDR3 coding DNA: TGTGCCAGCAGCTTATACTGGGACAGGGAAAACTCTGGAAACACCATATATTTT. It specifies CASSLYWDRENSGNTIYF.

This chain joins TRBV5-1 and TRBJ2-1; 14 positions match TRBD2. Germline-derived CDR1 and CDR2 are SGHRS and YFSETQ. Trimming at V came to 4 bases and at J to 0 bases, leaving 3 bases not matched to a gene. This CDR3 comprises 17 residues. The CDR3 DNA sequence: TGCGCCAGCAGCAAGGGACTAGCGGGAGACTCCTACAATGAGCAGTTCTTC. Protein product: CASSKGLAGDSYNEQFF.